This T cell receptor (beta chain) originates from a study of blood T cell repertoires in COVID-19. Study background: Acute and convalescent COVID-19 samples came from the United States, Italy and Spain. T cells, B-cell-depleted T cells, or PBMCs provided the cDNA or gDNA that served as material.

CDR1 and CDR2 (germline): MNHEY, SVGAGI. This CDR3 has 13 residues. Trimming stripped 5 bases from V and 1 base from J, with 8 bases between. Repertoires were generated with immunoSEQ multiplex PCR, while TCRdb's copy carries only in-frame clones and drops some. The table lists 35,000 to 50,000 clones, approximately 83% of them singletons. Notes on this clone: This sample includes further DNA sequences coding for the same CDR3.

The origin of this receptor is a human donor with acute or convalescent COVID-19. The donor label of this sample is uncertain. Sequencing input: peripheral blood. The chain joins TRBV6-5 to TRBJ1-1, with D maybe TRBD1 (5 bases). The DNA for the CDR3 is TGTGCCAGCAGTCCTACAGGGAACACTGAAGCTTTCTTT. This encodes CASSPTGNTEAFF.